This note documents a single TCR beta chain sequence. This sample was included in a study of response to subunit inactivated influenza vaccine. TCRdb redid the calling of the RT-PCR reads with MiXCR, one entry per CDR3 protein. This sample has a few hundred thousand distinct CDR3 sequences, with 14% found just once. The germline CDR1 and CDR2 sequences are SGHTA and FQGNSA. The CDR3 runs 15 residues. The trim removed 5 bases at V and 9 bases at J, leaving 12 bases unmatched. Sequences were derived from PBMCs from blood, sampled about 13 days after vaccination. J is TRBJ2-1 and V is TRBV7-2; 8 positions match TRBD2. The clonotype comes from a man between 50 and 59 years old who received an inactivated influenza vaccine. The CDR3 DNA reads TGTGCCAGCAGCCCACCGGGACTAGGAGCTCTTGAGCAGTTCTTC. Encoded protein: CASSPPGLGALEQFF.